What follows describes a single T cell receptor (beta chain). The CDR3 runs to 15 residues. CDR1 and CDR2 from the germline V gene are SEHNR and FQNEAQ (reference sequence). V was clipped by 5 bases and J by 0 bases, with 11 bases between them. Generated by immunoSEQ multiplex PCR, the TCRdb table keeps only in-frame clones and is missing some. The sample shows roughly 61,000 clones, approximately 93% of them seen only once. This entry belongs to a study of T cell changes during pregnancy in multiple sclerosis. This clonotype was sampled from a female donor with multiple sclerosis, enrolled in a pregnancy study. The chain recombines TRBV7-9 with TRBJ1-5; D possibly corresponds to TRBD1 (5 bases). Sequenced here: peripheral blood, sampled after pregnancy. CDR3: CASSLRQYSNQPQHF. Written as DNA, the CDR3 is TGTGCCAGCAGCCTCAGACAGTATAGCAATCAGCCCCAGCATTTT.